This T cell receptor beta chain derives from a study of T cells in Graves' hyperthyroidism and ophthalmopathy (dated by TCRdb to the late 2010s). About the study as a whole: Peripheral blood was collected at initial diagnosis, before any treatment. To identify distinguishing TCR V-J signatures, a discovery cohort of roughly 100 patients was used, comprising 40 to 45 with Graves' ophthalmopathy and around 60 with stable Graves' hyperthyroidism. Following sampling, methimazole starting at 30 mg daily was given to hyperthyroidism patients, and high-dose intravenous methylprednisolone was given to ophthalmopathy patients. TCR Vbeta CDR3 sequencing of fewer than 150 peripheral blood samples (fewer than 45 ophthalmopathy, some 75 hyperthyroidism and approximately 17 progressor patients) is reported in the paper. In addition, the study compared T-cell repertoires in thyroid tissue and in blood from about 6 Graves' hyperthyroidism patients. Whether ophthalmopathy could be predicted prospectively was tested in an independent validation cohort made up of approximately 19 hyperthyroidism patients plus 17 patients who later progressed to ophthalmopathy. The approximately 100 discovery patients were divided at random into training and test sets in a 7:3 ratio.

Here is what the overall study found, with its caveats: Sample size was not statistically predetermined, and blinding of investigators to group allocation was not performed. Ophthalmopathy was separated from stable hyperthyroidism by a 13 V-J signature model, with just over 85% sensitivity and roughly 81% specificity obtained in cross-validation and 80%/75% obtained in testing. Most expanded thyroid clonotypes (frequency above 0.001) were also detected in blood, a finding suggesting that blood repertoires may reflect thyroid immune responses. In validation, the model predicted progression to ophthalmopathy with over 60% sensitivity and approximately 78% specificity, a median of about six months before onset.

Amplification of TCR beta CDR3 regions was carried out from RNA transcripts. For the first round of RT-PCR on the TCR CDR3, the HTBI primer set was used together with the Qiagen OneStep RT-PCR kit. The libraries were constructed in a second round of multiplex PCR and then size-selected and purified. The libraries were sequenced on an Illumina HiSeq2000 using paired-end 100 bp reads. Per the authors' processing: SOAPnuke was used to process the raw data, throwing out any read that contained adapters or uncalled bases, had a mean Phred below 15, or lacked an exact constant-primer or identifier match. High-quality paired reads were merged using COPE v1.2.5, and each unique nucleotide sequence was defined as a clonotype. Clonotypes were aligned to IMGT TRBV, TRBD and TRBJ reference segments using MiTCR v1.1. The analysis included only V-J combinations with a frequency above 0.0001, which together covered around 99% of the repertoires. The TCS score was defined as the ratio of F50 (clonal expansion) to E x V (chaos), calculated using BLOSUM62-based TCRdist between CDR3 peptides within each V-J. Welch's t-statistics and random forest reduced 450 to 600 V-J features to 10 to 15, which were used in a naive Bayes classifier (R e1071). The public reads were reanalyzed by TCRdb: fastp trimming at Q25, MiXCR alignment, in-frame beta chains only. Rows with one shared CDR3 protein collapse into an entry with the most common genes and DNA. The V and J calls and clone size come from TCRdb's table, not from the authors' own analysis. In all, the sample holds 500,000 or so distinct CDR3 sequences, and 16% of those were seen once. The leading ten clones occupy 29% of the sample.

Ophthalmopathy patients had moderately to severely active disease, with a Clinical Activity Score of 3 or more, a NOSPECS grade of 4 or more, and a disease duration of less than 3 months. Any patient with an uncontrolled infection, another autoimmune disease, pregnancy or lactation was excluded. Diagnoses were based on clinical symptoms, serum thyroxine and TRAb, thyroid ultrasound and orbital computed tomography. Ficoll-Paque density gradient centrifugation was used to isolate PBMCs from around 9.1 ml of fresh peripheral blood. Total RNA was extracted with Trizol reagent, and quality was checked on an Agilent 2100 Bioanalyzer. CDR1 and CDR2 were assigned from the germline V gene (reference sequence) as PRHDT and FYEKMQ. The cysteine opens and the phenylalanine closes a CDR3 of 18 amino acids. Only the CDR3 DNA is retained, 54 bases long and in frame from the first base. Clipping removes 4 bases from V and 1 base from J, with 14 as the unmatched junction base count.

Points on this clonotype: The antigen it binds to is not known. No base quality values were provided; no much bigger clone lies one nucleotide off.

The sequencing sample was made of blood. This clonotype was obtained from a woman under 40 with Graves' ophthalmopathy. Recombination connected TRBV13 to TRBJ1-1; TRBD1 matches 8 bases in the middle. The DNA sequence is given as TGTGCCAGCAGCTCAGAAGCTCGGACCGGGACAGGGAACACTGAAGCTTTCTTT. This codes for CASSSEARTGTGNTEAFF.